The 24 T cell receptor beta chains presented below share a single source sample, sequenced in a study of early T cells in non-severe SARS-CoV-2 infection. From the 5' RACE reads, TCRdb called clonotypes with MiXCR, one entry per CDR3 protein. This table holds 25,000 to 30,000 distinct CDR3 sequences, about 10% found once. Sample: whole blood. These receptors all stem from an adult who was a healthcare worker with PCR-confirmed SARS-CoV-2 infection or an uninfected control (not recorded which).

As regards this clonotype: A much larger clone lies a single base off, so this may be a read error. CDR3 amino acids: CASSLRLPKQFF. The CDR3 bases are TGTGCCAGCAGCTTAAGACTCCCTAAGCAGTTCTTC. The chain employs TRBV7-9 and TRBJ2-1; D is uncertain. Trimming removed 2 bases from V and 11 bases from J, with 10 bases in between. Germline CDR1 reads SEHNR; CDR2 reads FQNEAQ (reference sequence). The CDR3 length is 12 residues.

This clonotype appeared a few times. The rearrangement joins TRBV20-1 to TRBJ2-5; 10 nucleotides align to TRBD1. This CDR3 contains 13 residues. Germline CDR1 reads DFQATT; CDR2 reads SNEGSKA (reference sequence). J lost 3 bases, V lost 5 bases, and 3 bases had no gene match. The CDR3 protein is CSAPGTGEETQYF. The DNA for the CDR3 is TGCAGTGCTCCCGGGACAGGGGAAGAGACCCAGTACTTC.

The chain combines TRBV14 with TRBJ2-5; no definite D call. This CDR3 is 15 amino acids long. V lost 0 bases and J 5 bases, leaving 13 bases between the germline ends. CDR1 is SGHDN, CDR2 FVKESK, per germline. As DNA, the CDR3 is TGTGCCAGCAGCCAAGATGGGCGAAGCGCGGAGACCCAGTACTTC. It encodes CASSQDGRSAETQYF.

This clonotype rates as medium-sized. The chain combines TRBV7-3 with TRBJ2-6; no definite D call. CDR1 is SGHTA and CDR2 is FQGTGA in the germline V gene. The CDR3 is 15 residues long. V dropped 5 bases and J dropped 0 bases, with 8 bases sitting between them. DNA of the CDR3: TGTGCCAGCAGCCCAGAACGCTCTGGGGCCAACGTCCTGACTTTC. It encodes CASSPERSGANVLTF.

In its sample, this clonotype was seen many times. The rearrangement joins TRBV10-3 to TRBJ1-1; no clear D gene. Germline values: CDR1 ENHRY, CDR2 SYGVKD. V was pared by 8 bases and J by 5 bases, with 15 bases between. This CDR3 comprises 13 residues. CDR3 sequence reads: CAIRASLGTEAFF. CDR3 in DNA: TGTGCCATCCGGGCCTCCCTGGGAACTGAAGCTTTCTTT.

This clonotype was seen repeatedly, ten times or more. The chain has TRBV5-1 and TRBJ2-6; TRBD1 matches at 8 bases. V was clipped by 0 bases and J by 5 bases; unmatched bases: 13. Germline V gene data show CDR1 as SGHRS and CDR2 as YFSETQ. This CDR3 is 19 amino acids long. In nucleotides, the CDR3 is TGCGCCAGCAGCTTGGCCTCTGGACAGGGTAACCTCTGGGCCAACGTCCTGACTTTC. It codes for CASSLASGQGNLWANVLTF.

This clonotype was seen more than once but under ten times. The chain is built from TRBV7-2 and TRBJ1-6, with D maybe TRBD1 (6 bases). The germline V gene encodes CDR1 SGHTA and CDR2 FQGNSA. There are 16 residues in the CDR3. With 5 bases removed from V and 6 bases from J, the gap between germline ends came to 17 bases. CDR3 sequence reads: CASSLYSTGLNSPLHF. DNA of the CDR3: TGTGCCAGCAGCCTCTATTCGACAGGACTTAATTCACCCCTCCACTTT. The full variable domain, rest sourced from reference TRBV7-2 and TRBJ1-6, is GAGVSQSPSNKVTEKGKDVELRCDPISGHTALYWYRQSLGQGLEFLIYFQGNSAPDKSGLPSDRFSAERTGGSVSTLTIQRTQQEDSAVYLCASSLYSTGLNSPLHFGNGTRLTVT.

The chain joins TRBV7-3 to TRBJ2-7; D gene unclear. CDR3 length: 13 amino acids. Germline assignment: CDR1 SGHTA and CDR2 FQGTGA. V lost 3 bases to trimming and J lost 7 bases, with 13 bases between them. CDR3 nucleotide sequence: TGTGCCAGCAGCTTCCGCCACCTTGGGGAGCAGTACTTC. Protein product: CASSFRHLGEQYF.

The V call is TRBV20-1, the J call TRBJ1-4, with a tentative D call TRBD1 (6 bases). The CDR3 loop spans 12 amino acids. V lost 2 bases to trimming and J lost 8 bases, with 9 bases between them. Germline CDR1 reads DFQATT; CDR2 reads SNEGSKA (reference sequence). CDR3 DNA: TGCAGTGCTAGACAGGGGTACGAAAAACTGTTTTTT. It translates to CSARQGYEKLFF.

The rearrangement uses TRBV29-1 and TRBJ2-5; possible D gene TRBD1, 5 bases. Germline CDR1 reads SQVTM; CDR2 reads ANQGSEA. The CDR3 spans 15 residues. V was pared by 4 bases and J by 0 bases, with 15 bases between. CDR3 nucleotide sequence: TGCAGCGTTGGGCGGTACAGGCAAGACCAAGAGACCCAGTACTTC. It is translated as CSVGRYRQDQETQYF.

This clonotype was observed a handful of times. The chain is built from TRBV20-1 and TRBJ1-1, with D unclear. The CDR3 covers 12 residues. Germline V gives CDR1 DFQATT, CDR2 SNEGSKA (reference sequence). CDR3 nucleotides: TGCAGGGCGGACCGGACGAACACTGAAGCTTTCTTT. Translation: CRADRTNTEAFF.

This chain connects TRBV27 to TRBJ2-3, with D perhaps TRBD1 (6 bases). V was trimmed by 7 bases and J by 3 bases, leaving 11 bases between them. CDR1 and CDR2 from the germline V gene are MNHEY and SMNVEV (reference sequence). CDR3 length: 13 amino acids. The CDR3 region has the DNA TGTGCCAGCAATCTACAGGGTACAGATACGCAGTATTTT. As protein: CASNLQGTDTQYF.

This clonotype was observed at least ten times. The rearrangement joins TRBV11-3 to TRBJ2-3; D might be TRBD1 (5 bases). The V gene lost 1 base and the J gene lost 4 bases, with 18 bases spanning the gap. Germline values: CDR1 SGHNT, CDR2 YENEEA. This CDR3 comprises 17 residues. The CDR3 region has the DNA TGTGCCAGCAGCTTAGGCCTGACAGCCGAATCTCCAGATACGCAGTATTTT. Translated: CASSLGLTAESPDTQYF. Looking up the rest from reference TRBV11-3 and TRBJ2-3 gives the full variable domain: EAGVVQSPRYKIIEKKQPVAFWCNPISGHNTLYWYLQNLGQGPELLIRYENEEAVDDSQLPKDRFSAERLKGVDSTLKIQPAELGDSAVYLCASSLGLTAESPDTQYFGPGTRLTVL.

Only a few counts were recorded for this clonotype. The chain links TRBV7-6 to TRBJ2-5; D gene uncertain. The CDR3 is made up of 13 amino acids. Trimming stripped 3 bases from V and 1 base from J, with 6 bases between. The germline gives CDR1 SGHVS, CDR2 FNYEAQ. The CDR3 DNA is TGTGCCAGCAGCTTCGGCGGCCAAGAGACCCAGTACTTC. Protein: CASSFGGQETQYF.

This clonotype was seen repeatedly, ten times or more. The rearrangement links TRBV5-5 to TRBJ1-5; 8 bases are shared with TRBD1. With V trimmed by 4 bases and J by 7 bases, 13 bases remained unmatched. The CDR3 loop spans 16 amino acids. CDR1 is SGHKS and CDR2 is YYEKEE in the germline V gene (reference sequence). In DNA form, the CDR3 reads TGTGCCAGCAGCCTCGACCTCGGACAGGGTTTACAGCCCCAGCATTTT. Translation: CASSLDLGQGLQPQHF.

This clonotype was detected many times. CDR3 nucleotide sequence: TGTGCCAGCAGTTTTCCAATGAACACTGAAGCTTTCTTT. It is translated as CASSFPMNTEAFF. The chain uses TRBV12-3 or TRBV12-4 and TRBJ1-1; D is uncertain. This CDR3 is 13 amino acids long. V lost 3 bases and J lost 0, with 5 bases in between.

This clonotype was counted many times. The gene calls are TRBV12-3 or TRBV12-4 and TRBJ2-4, with D unresolved. The V gene lost 6 bases and the J gene lost 9 bases, with 15 bases spanning the gap. This CDR3 is 13 amino acids long. CDR3 DNA: TGTGCCAGCAGCCTAGTTCAGACCCGCATTCAGTACTTC. Its protein product is CASSLVQTRIQYF.

This clonotype was seen repeatedly, ten times or more. The chain joins TRBV18 to TRBJ2-1; D possibly corresponds to TRBD1 (6 bases). Germline lookup yields CDR1 KGHSH and CDR2 LQKENI. Trimming removed 1 base from V and 7 bases from J, with 11 bases in between. There are 14 residues in the CDR3. CDR3 amino acids: CASSPRDRPNEQFF. The CDR3 coding sequence is TGTGCCAGCTCACCACGTGACAGGCCAAATGAGCAGTTCTTC.

The chain links TRBV11-2 to TRBJ2-5; TRBD2 aligns across 10 bases. Trimming removed 2 bases from V and 0 bases from J; junction bases left unmatched: 6. The CDR3 has 17 amino acids. From germline, CDR1 is SGHAT and CDR2 FQNNGV. The CDR3 DNA reads TGTGCCAGCAGCTTACTAGCGGGGGAGCCGTACCAAGAGACCCAGTACTTC. Translating gives CASSLLAGEPYQETQYF.

This clonotype was detected ten times or more. The V call is TRBV12-3 or TRBV12-4, the J call TRBJ2-1; TRBD1 agrees at 10 bases. V lost 5 bases and J lost 4; bases outside the gene matches: 8. The CDR3 consists of 16 residues. The chain's CDR3 is CASSDPGQGQYNEQFF. The CDR3 DNA is TGTGCCAGCAGTGACCCGGGACAGGGGCAATACAATGAGCAGTTCTTC.

Points on this clonotype: A read error may account for a junction end that differs from germline. The rearrangement joins TRBV7-7 to TRBJ2-2; D not resolved. This CDR3 is built from 14 residues. The germline V gene encodes CDR1 SSHAT and CDR2 FNYEAQ (reference sequence). This CDR3 reads CASSLGGETGELFF. The CDR3 DNA reads as TGTGCTAGCAGCTTAGGTGGGGAAACCGGGGAGCTGTTTTTT.

This clonotype was seen more than once but under ten times. The chain joins TRBV24-1 to TRBJ2-1; D is unclear. V shed 3 bases and J shed 7 bases, with 6 bases lying between them. This CDR3 has 12 amino acids. Germline V gene sequence: CDR1 KGHDR, CDR2 SFDVKD. The CDR3 is CATSDPYNEQFF. The CDR3 DNA is TGTGCCACCAGTGATCCTTATAATGAGCAGTTCTTC.

This clonotype has a count of ten or more. The rearrangement uses TRBV11-3 and TRBJ2-6; the D is unclear. CDR1 SGHNT and CDR2 YENEEA come from the germline V gene. This CDR3 comprises 13 residues. V gave up 5 bases and J gave up 0 bases, with 2 bases separating them. In DNA form, the CDR3 reads TGTGCCAGCAGCATCTCTGGGGCCAACGTCCTGACTTTC. It specifies CASSISGANVLTF.

V and J are TRBV7-9 and TRBJ1-6, with D possibly matching TRBD1 (5 bases). Germline values: CDR1 SEHNR, CDR2 FQNEAQ (reference sequence). The CDR3 consists of 15 residues. V lost 6 bases and J lost 7, with 16 bases in between. The CDR3 DNA reads as TGTGCCAGCAGGGCCCAAGGGACGGCAAATTCACCCCTCCACTTT. Translating it yields CASRAQGTANSPLHF.